These T cell receptor beta chains were read from a single sample in a study of blood T cell repertoires in COVID-19. Sequencing used immunoSEQ multiplex PCR; TCRdb keeps in-frame clones, though not all of them. The sample lists some 170,000 clones, roughly 86% occurring once. The material sequenced was peripheral blood. The receptors here all came from a woman aged 45 to 65 with acute or convalescent COVID-19. CDR3s include the opening cysteine and the closing phenylalanine or tryptophan.

length	V	J	CDR3
14	TRBV3-1/TRBV3-2	TRBJ1-6	CASSQPGPDSPLHF
14	TRBV5-1	TRBJ1-5	CASSPGQGGQPQHF
14	TRBV7-2	TRBJ2-3	CASSPGRGPDTQYF
15	TRBV3-1/TRBV3-2	TRBJ2-1	CASSPWAGSYNEQFF
12	TRBV12-3/TRBV12-4	TRBJ1-5	CASGDNNQPQHF
15	TRBV7-8	TRBJ2-3	CASSRDRGSGDTQYF
13	TRBV28	TRBJ1-2	CASGGAGTYGYTF
16	TRBV9	TRBJ1-2	CASSVGGDRAGYGYTF
16	TRBV18	TRBJ1-4	CASSPRPGQENEKLFF
15	TRBV5-1	TRBJ1-1	CASSFSEQGATEAFF
15	TRBV6-5	TRBJ2-1	CASSLNSGGVREQFF
13	TRBV29-1	TRBJ1-2	CSVVVGQGYGYTF
17	TRBV10-1	TRBJ1-5	CASSEPGQGDGNQPQHF
15	TRBV9	TRBJ2-1	CASSRQGSSYNEQFF
14	TRBV28	TRBJ1-5	CASSPGTLNQPQHF
14	TRBV24-1	TRBJ1-2	CATSDGDSPYGYTF
15	TRBV2	TRBJ2-2	CASSETGRGTGELFF
13	TRBV11-2	TRBJ1-2	CASSHPGDGGYTF
13	TRBV11-3	TRBJ1-2	CASSTDRGYGYTF
12	TRBV3-1/TRBV3-2	TRBJ1-1	CASSQQDTEAFF
15	TRBV27	TRBJ2-5	CASTMLAGGGETQYF
13	TRBV12-3/TRBV12-4	TRBJ1-5	CASGGQGFQPQHF
12	TRBV20-1	TRBJ1-1	CSASTPPREAFF
15	TRBV6-5	TRBJ1-2	CASNPRGGTNYGYTF
15	TRBV7-2	TRBJ1-5	CASSSGQGMAQPQHF
14	TRBV10-3	TRBJ2-3	CAIRLEPSTDTQYF
15	TRBV30	TRBJ1-2	CAWSGTQQGSYGYTF
12	TRBV13	TRBJ1-2	CASSLGGYGYTF
13	TRBV9	TRBJ2-3	CASSVAQLDTQYF
15	TRBV7-6	TRBJ2-7	CASSPGTGPIREQYF
13	TRBV6-5	TRBJ2-3	CASVGTTQDTQYF
13	TRBV12-3/TRBV12-4	TRBJ1-2	CASSLNSFYGYTF
14	TRBV16	TRBJ2-7	CASTIDTFSYEQYF
14	TRBV5-4	TRBJ2-5	CASSQGAAQETQYF
14	TRBV6-5	TRBJ1-2	CASIGTGANYGYTF
15	TRBV7-2	TRBJ1-2	CASSLGGRGRSGYTF
14	TRBV11-2	TRBJ2-2	CASNRDKNTGELFF
14	TRBV5-1	TRBJ2-7	CASSLEGEVGEQYF
14	TRBV5-6	TRBJ1-5	CASSGTDSNQPQHF
15	TRBV11-2	TRBJ1-3	CASGKNRGRGNTIYF